This record covers a single TCR beta chain. Its antigen is unknown. The CDR3 has 13 residues. V was trimmed by 3 bases and J by 3 bases, leaving 8 bases between them. The germline gives CDR1 SGHNT, CDR2 YENEEA. This record belongs to a study of T cell responses to AZD1222 COVID-19 vaccine. Study at large: Second-dose intervals near 4 or 12 weeks were combined.

Profiled with immunoSEQ multiplex PCR; TCRdb holds only in-frame clones, not every one. The sample has fewer than 100,000 clones; roughly 81% are singletons. Points from the study as a whole: Unmutated regions of variants are reportedly targeted by nearly half of spike-specific TCRs. Along spike, vaccine-associated CD4 TCRs were found throughout, with dominance at 160-218 and 743-854. Clonal diversity was possibly underestimated, and the donors were mostly white British, with more females.

This clonotype originated in an adult in good health. This specimen consisted of peripheral blood, obtained on day 0 of AZD1222 vaccination. V and J are TRBV11-3 and TRBJ1-2; no reliable D call. CDR3 DNA sequence: TGTGCCAGCAGCTTTAGGGATGACTATGGCTACACCTTC. This encodes CASSFRDDYGYTF. Full variable domain (rest looked up from reference TRBV11-3 and TRBJ1-2): EAGVVQSPRYKIIEKKQPVAFWCNPISGHNTLYWYLQNLGQGPELLIRYENEEAVDDSQLPKDRFSAERLKGVDSTLKIQPAELGDSAVYLCASSFRDDYGYTFGSGTRLTVV.